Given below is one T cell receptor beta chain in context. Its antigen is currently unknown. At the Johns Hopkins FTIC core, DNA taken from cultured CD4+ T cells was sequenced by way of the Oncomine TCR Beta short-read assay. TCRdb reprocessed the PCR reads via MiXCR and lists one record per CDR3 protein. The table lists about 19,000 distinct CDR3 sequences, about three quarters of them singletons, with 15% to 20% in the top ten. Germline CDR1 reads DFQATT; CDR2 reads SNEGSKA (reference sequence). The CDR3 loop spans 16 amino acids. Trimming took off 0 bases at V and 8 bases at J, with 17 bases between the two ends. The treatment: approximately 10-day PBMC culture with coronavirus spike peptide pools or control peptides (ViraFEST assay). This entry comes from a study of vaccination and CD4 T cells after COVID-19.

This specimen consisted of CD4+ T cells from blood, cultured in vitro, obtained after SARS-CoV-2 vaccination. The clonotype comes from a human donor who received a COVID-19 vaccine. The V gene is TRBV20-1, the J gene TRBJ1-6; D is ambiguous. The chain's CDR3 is CSAREDSAPSYSPLHF. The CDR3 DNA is TGCAGTGCTAGAGAAGATTCGGCCCCAAGCTATTCACCCCTCCACTTT.